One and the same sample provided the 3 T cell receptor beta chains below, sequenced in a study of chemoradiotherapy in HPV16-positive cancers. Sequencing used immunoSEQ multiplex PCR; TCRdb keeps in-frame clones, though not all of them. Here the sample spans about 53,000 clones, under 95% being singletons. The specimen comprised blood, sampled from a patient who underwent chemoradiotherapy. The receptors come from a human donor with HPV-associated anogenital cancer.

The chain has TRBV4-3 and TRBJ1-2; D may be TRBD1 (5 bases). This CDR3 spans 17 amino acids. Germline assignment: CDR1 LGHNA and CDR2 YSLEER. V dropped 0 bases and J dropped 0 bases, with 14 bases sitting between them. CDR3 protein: CASSQDLAGQSNYGYTF. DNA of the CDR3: TGCGCCAGCAGCCAAGACCTCGCGGGGCAGTCTAACTATGGCTACACCTTC.

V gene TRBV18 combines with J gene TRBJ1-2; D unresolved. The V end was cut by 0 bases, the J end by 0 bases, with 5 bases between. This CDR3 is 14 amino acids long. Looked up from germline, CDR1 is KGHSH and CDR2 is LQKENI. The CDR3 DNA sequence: TGTGCCAGCTCACCACCGGGGTCTAACTATGGCTACACCTTC. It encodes CASSPPGSNYGYTF.

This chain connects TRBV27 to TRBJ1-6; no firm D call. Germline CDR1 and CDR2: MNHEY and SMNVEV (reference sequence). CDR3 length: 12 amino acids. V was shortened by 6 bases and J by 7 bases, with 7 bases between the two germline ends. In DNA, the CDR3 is TGTGCCAGCAGGAGTCTGAATTCACCCCTCCACTTT. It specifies CASRSLNSPLHF.